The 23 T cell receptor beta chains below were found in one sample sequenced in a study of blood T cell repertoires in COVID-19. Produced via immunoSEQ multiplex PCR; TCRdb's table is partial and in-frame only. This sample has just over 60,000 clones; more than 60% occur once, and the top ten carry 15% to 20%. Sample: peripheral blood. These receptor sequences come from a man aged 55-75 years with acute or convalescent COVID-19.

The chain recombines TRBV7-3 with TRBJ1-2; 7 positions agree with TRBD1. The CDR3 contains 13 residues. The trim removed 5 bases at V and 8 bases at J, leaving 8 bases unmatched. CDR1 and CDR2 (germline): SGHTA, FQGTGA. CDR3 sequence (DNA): TGTGCCAGCAGCGGATCGACAGGGAGAGGCTACACCTTC. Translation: CASSGSTGRGYTF.

CDR3 sequence: CAIRDKETQYF. CDR3 nucleotide sequence: TGTGCCATTCGGGACAAGGAGACCCAGTACTTC. V usage is TRBV10-3 and J usage is TRBJ2-5, with D possibly matching TRBD1 (6 bases). The CDR3 covers 11 residues. V lost 9 bases and J 5 bases, leaving 10 bases between the germline ends. Per germline, CDR1 ENHRY and CDR2 SYGVKD.

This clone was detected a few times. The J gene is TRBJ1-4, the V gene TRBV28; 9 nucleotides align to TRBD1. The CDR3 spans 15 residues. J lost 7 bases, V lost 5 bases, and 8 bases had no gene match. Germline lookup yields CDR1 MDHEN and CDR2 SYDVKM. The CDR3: CASSGTGTGREKLFF. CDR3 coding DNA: TGTGCCAGCAGTGGGACCGGGACAGGGCGTGAAAAACTGTTTTTT.

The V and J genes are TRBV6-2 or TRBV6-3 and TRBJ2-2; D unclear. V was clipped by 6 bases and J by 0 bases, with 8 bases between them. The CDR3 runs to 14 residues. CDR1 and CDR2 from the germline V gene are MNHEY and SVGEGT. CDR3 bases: TGTGCCAGCAGCCCCGGGTCGAACACCGGGGAGCTGTTTTTT. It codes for CASSPGSNTGELFF.

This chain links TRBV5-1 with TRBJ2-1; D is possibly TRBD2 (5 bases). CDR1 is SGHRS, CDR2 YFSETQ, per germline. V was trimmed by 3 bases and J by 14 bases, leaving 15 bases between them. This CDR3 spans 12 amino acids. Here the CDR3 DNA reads TGCGCCAGCAGCTCGGAGGATGGGAGAAAGTTCTTC. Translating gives CASSSEDGRKFF. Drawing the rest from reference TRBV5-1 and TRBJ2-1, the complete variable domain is KAGVTQTPRYLIKTRGQQVTLSCSPISGHRSVSWYQQTPGQGLQFLFEYFSETQRNKGNFPGRFSGRQFSNSRSEMNVSTLELGDSALYLCASSSEDGRKFFGPGTRLTVL.

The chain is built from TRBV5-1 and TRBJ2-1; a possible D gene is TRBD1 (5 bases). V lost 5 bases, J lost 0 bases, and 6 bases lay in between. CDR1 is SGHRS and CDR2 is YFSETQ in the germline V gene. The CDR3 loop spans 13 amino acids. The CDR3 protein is CASRGVSYNEQFF. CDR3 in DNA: TGCGCCAGCAGAGGGGTCTCCTACAATGAGCAGTTCTTC.

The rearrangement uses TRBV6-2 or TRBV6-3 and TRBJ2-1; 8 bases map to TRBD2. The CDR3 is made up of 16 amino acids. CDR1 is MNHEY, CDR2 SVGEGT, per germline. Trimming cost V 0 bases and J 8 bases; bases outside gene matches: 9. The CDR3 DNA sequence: TGTGCCAGCAGTTACTCGGCGACTAGCGATGTTGATGAGCAGTTCTTC. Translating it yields CASSYSATSDVDEQFF.

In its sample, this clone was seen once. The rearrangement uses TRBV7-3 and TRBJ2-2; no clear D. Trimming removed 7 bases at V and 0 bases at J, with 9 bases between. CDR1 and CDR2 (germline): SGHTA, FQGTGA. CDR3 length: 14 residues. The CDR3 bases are TGTGCCAGCAATCGCGGCCCGAACACCGGGGAGCTGTTTTTT. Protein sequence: CASNRGPNTGELFF.

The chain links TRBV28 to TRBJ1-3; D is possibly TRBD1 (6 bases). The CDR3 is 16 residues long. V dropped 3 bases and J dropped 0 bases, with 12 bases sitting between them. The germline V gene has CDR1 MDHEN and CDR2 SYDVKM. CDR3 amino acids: CASSFRTERSGNTIYF. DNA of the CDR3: TGTGCCAGCAGTTTCAGGACAGAACGCTCTGGAAACACCATATATTTT.

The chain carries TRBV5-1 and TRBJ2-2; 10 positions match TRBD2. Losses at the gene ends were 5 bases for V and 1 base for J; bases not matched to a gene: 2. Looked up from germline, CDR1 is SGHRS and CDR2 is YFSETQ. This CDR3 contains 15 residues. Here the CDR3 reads CASSRTSGNTGELFF. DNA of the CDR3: TGCGCCAGCAGTAGGACTAGCGGGAACACCGGGGAGCTGTTTTTT.

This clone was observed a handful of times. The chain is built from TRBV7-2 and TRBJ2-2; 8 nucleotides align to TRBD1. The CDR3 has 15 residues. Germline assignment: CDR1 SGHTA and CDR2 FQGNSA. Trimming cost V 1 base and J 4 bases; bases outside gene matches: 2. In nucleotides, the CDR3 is TGTGCCAGCAGCTTAGGGACAGGGCTCACCGGGGAGCTGTTTTTT. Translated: CASSLGTGLTGELFF.

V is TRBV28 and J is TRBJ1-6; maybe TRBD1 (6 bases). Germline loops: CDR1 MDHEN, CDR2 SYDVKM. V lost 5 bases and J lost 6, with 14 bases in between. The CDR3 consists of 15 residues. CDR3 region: CASSNNRASNSPLHF. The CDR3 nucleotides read TGTGCCAGCAGTAACAACAGGGCCAGTAATTCACCCCTCCACTTT.

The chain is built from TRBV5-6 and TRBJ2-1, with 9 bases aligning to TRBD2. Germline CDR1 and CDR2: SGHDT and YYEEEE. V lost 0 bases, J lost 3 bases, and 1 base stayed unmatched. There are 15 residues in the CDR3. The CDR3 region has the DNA TGTGCCAGCAGCTTGGGACTAGCGGACTACAATGAGCAGTTCTTC. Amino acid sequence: CASSLGLADYNEQFF.

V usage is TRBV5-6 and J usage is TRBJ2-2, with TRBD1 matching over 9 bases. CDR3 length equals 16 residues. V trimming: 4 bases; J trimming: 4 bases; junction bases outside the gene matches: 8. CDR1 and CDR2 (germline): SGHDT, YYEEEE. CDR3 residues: CASSPGTGMGTGELFF. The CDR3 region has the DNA TGTGCCAGCAGCCCAGGGACAGGGATGGGCACCGGGGAGCTGTTTTTT.

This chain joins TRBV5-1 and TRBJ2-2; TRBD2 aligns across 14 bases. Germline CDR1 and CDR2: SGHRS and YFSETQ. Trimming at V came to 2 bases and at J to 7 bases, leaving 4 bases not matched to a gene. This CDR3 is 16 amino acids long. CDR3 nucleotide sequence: TGCGCCAGCAGCTTAGGACTAGCGGGAGGTCGCGGGGAGCTGTTTTTT. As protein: CASSLGLAGGRGELFF.

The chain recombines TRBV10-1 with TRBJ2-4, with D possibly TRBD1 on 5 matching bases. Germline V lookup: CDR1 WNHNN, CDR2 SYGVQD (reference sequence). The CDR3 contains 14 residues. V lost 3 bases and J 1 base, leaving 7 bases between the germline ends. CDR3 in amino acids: CASSESGAKNIQYF. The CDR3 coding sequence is TGCGCCAGCAGTGAATCAGGGGCCAAAAACATTCAGTACTTC.

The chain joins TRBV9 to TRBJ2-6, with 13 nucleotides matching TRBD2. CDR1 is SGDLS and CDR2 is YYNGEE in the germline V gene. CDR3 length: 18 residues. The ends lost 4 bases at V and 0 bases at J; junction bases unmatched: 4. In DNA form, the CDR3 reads TGTGCCAGCAGCTTTCGGACTAGCGGGAGCTCTGGGGCCAACGTCCTGACTTTC. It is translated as CASSFRTSGSSGANVLTF.

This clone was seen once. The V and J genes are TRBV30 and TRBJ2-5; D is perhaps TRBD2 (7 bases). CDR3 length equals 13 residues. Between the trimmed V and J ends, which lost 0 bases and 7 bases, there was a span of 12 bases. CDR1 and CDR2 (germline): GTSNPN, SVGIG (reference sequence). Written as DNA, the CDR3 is TGTGCCTGGAGTGTAGGGGGGGATGGGACCCAGTACTTC. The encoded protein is CAWSVGGDGTQYF.

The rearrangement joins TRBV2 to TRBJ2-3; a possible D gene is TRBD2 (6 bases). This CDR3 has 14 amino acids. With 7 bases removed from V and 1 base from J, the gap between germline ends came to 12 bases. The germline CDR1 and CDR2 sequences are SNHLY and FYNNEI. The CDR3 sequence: CASISGVGTDTQYF. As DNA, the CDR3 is TGTGCCAGCATCTCGGGAGTAGGCACAGATACGCAGTATTTT.

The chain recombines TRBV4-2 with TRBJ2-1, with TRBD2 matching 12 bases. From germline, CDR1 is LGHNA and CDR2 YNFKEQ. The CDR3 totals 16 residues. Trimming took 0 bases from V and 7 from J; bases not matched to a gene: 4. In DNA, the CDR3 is TGTGCCAGCAGCCAAGAGACTAGCGGGAGCGTGAATGAGCAGTTCTTC. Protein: CASSQETSGSVNEQFF.

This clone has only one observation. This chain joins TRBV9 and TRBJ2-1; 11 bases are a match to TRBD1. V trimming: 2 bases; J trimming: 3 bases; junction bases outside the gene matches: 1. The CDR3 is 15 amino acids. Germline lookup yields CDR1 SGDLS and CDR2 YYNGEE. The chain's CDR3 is CASSVGTGGYNEQFF. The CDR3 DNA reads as TGTGCCAGCAGCGTGGGGACAGGGGGCTACAATGAGCAGTTCTTC.

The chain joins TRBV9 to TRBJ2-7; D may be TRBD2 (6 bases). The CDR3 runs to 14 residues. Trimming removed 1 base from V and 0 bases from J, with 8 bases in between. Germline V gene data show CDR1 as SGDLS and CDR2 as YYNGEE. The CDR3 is CASSVHGSSYEQYF. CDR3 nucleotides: TGTGCCAGCAGCGTACACGGGAGCTCCTACGAGCAGTACTTC. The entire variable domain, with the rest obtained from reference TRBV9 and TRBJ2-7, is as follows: DSGVTQTPKHLITATGQRVTLRCSPRSGDLSVYWYQQSLDQGLQFLIQYYNGEERAKGNILERFSAQQFPDLHSELNLSSLELGDSALYFCASSVHGSSYEQYFGPGTRLTVT.

Written as DNA, the CDR3 is TGTGCCAGCAGCCCCGGGACAGGGGAGTATGGCTACACCTTC. It yields the protein CASSPGTGEYGYTF. V is TRBV7-9 and J is TRBJ1-2; TRBD1 agrees at 10 bases. The germline gives CDR1 SEHNR, CDR2 FQNEAQ (reference sequence). The CDR3 has 14 residues. V shed 5 bases, J shed 5 bases, and the junction held 5 bases outside the gene matches. Drawing the rest from reference TRBV7-9 and TRBJ1-2, the complete variable domain is DTGVSQNPRHKITKRGQNVTFRCDPISEHNRLYWYRQTLGQGPEFLTYFQNEAQLEKSRLLSDRFSAERPKGSFSTLEIQRTEQGDSAMYLCASSPGTGEYGYTFGSGTRLTVV.